These T cell receptor beta chains were read from a single sample in a study of blood T cell repertoires in COVID-19. Libraries were prepared by immunoSEQ multiplex PCR; TCRdb keeps only in-frame clonotypes and omits some of them. The data hold 250,000 or so clones, with about nine tenths observed a single time. The sequencing input was PBMCs or T cells enriched from blood (not recorded which). These receptors were obtained from a woman under 40 with acute COVID-19. Both conserved end residues are part of each CDR3. D genes are given only for firm matches. For some rows the clone size is stated as once, few or many, or as a class when expanded; others skip it.

v_call: TRBV5-1; j_call: TRBJ1-5; d_call: TRBD1; clone_size: .; cdr3_nt: TGCGCCAGCAGCTTGAAGCAGGGGGATCAGCCCCAGCATTTT; cdr3_aa: CASSLKQGDQPQHF
v_call: TRBV10-2; j_call: TRBJ1-6; d_call: TRBD1; clone_size: .; cdr3_nt: TGCGCCAGCGGGGACAGGGGGGATAATTCACCCCTCCACTTT; cdr3_aa: CASGDRGDNSPLHF
v_call: TRBV28; j_call: TRBJ2-7; d_call: TRBD1; clone_size: .; cdr3_nt: TGTGCCAGCAGTTTTAAAGGGACAGTCACCGAGCAGTACTTC; cdr3_aa: CASSFKGTVTEQYF
v_call: TRBV19; j_call: TRBJ2-2; d_call: TRBD2; clone_size: .; cdr3_nt: TGTGCCAGTACCCCCCGGGAGGTACCCGGGGAGCTGTTTTTT; cdr3_aa: CASTPREVPGELFF
v_call: TRBV18; j_call: TRBJ2-4; d_call: TRBD2; clone_size: .; cdr3_nt: TGTGCCAGCTCACCACAGGGGAGGGACATTCAGTACTTC; cdr3_aa: CASSPQGRDIQYF
v_call: TRBV6-4; j_call: TRBJ2-1; d_call: .; clone_size: .; cdr3_nt: TGTGCCAGCAGCCGGGACTCCCGAAGCTCCTACAATGAGCAGTTCTTC; cdr3_aa: CASSRDSRSSYNEQFF
v_call: TRBV28; j_call: TRBJ2-1; d_call: .; clone_size: .; cdr3_nt: TGTGCCAGCAGTTTATGGGGCTCATATCCCCCCCGCGACAATGAGCAGTTCTTC; cdr3_aa: CASSLWGSYPPRDNEQFF
v_call: TRBV20-1; j_call: TRBJ2-7; d_call: .; clone_size: .; cdr3_nt: TGCAGTGCTTTGTCGGCCTACGAGCAGTACTTC; cdr3_aa: CSALSAYEQYF
v_call: TRBV7-8; j_call: TRBJ2-6; d_call: .; clone_size: .; cdr3_nt: TGTGCCAGCAGCTTAGGGTATAAAGGGAGACCTGGGGCCAACGTCCTGACTTTC; cdr3_aa: CASSLGYKGRPGANVLTF
v_call: TRBV27; j_call: TRBJ2-1; d_call: TRBD1; clone_size: .; cdr3_nt: TGTGCCAGCAGTCCAACCCCGGGACAGGGTTTGCATGAGCAGTTCTTC; cdr3_aa: CASSPTPGQGLHEQFF
v_call: TRBV5-6; j_call: TRBJ2-5; d_call: .; clone_size: .; cdr3_nt: TGTGCCAGCAGCTTGAGCGGATTTGTGCAAGAGACCCAGTACTTC; cdr3_aa: CASSLSGFVQETQYF
v_call: TRBV19; j_call: TRBJ1-3; d_call: .; clone_size: .; cdr3_nt: TGTGCCAGTAGTATTAATGGGGCTACTGGAAACACCATATATTTT; cdr3_aa: CASSINGATGNTIYF
v_call: TRBV15; j_call: TRBJ2-3; d_call: TRBD1; clone_size: .; cdr3_nt: TGTGCCACCAGCAGAGAAGGACAGGGGATCACAGATACGCAGTATTTT; cdr3_aa: CATSREGQGITDTQYF
v_call: TRBV28; j_call: TRBJ2-7; d_call: .; clone_size: .; cdr3_nt: TGTGCCAGCAGTCCCGCCTCGAATTCCGGGACTGTCCCCTACGAGCAGTACTTC; cdr3_aa: CASSPASNSGTVPYEQYF
v_call: TRBV28; j_call: TRBJ1-1; d_call: .; clone_size: .; cdr3_nt: TGTGCCAGCAGTGCACTGTTGAACACTGAAGCTTTCTTT; cdr3_aa: CASSALLNTEAFF
v_call: TRBV9; j_call: TRBJ1-4; d_call: .; clone_size: .; cdr3_nt: TGTGCCAGCAGCGTAGACGGGGAGACTAATGAAAAACTGTTTTTT; cdr3_aa: CASSVDGETNEKLFF
v_call: TRBV28; j_call: TRBJ1-6; d_call: TRBD1; clone_size: .; cdr3_nt: TGTGCCAGCAGTCTCACAGGGGGGTATTCACCCCTCCACTTT; cdr3_aa: CASSLTGGYSPLHF
v_call: TRBV3-1/TRBV3-2; j_call: TRBJ2-7; d_call: .; clone_size: .; cdr3_nt: TGTGCCAGCAGCCAAGACGGAGCGACCAGCTCCTACGAGCAGTACTTC; cdr3_aa: CASSQDGATSSYEQYF
v_call: TRBV5-4; j_call: TRBJ2-2; d_call: .; clone_size: .; cdr3_nt: TGTGCCAGCAGCTTGGCCGGGAGTCGACTCAACACCGGGGAGCTGTTTTTT; cdr3_aa: CASSLAGSRLNTGELFF
v_call: TRBV7-9; j_call: TRBJ1-5; d_call: TRBD1; clone_size: once; cdr3_nt: TGTGCCAGCAGCAAAGGGCTGACAGGGAGCAATCAGCCCCAGCATTTT; cdr3_aa: CASSKGLTGSNQPQHF
v_call: TRBV28; j_call: TRBJ2-7; d_call: .; clone_size: .; cdr3_nt: TGTGCCAGCAGTTTGCCTGGTGGGGCAGGGGAACACTACGAGCAGTACTTC; cdr3_aa: CASSLPGGAGEHYEQYF